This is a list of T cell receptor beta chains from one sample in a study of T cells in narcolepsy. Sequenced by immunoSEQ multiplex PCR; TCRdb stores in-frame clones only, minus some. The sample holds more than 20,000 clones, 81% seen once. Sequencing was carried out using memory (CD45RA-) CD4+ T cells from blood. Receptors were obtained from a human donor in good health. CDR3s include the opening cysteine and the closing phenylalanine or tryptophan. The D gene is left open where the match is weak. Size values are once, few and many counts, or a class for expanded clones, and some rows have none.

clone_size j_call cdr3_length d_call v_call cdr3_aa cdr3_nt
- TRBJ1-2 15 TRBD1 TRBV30 CAWSAGQGLDYGYTF TGTGCCTGGAGTGCCGGACAGGGTCTGGACTATGGCTACACCTTC
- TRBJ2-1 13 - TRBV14 CASSQGSYNEQFF TGTGCCAGCAGCCAAGGGTCATACAATGAGCAGTTCTTC
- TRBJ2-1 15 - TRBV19 CASSIQAGAYNEQFF TGTGCCAGTAGTATACAGGCGGGGGCTTACAATGAGCAGTTCTTC
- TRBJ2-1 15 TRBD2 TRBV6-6 CASSYPASGGNEQFF TGTGCCAGCAGTTATCCGGCTAGCGGGGGAAATGAGCAGTTCTTC
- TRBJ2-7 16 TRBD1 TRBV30 CAWSPGRQGIPYEQYF TGTGCCTGGAGTCCGGGGCGACAGGGGATTCCCTACGAGCAGTACTTC
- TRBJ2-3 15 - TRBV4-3 CASSQFSSGTDTQYF TGCGCCAGCAGCCAATTTTCTTCAGGGACAGATACGCAGTATTTT
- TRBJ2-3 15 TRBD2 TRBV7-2 CASSPSGVLTDTQYF TGTGCCAGCAGCCCTAGCGGGGTTTTGACAGATACGCAGTATTTT
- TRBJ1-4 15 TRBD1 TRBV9 CASSAHAGGSEKLFF TGTGCCAGCAGCGCACACGCAGGGGGCTCGGAAAAACTGTTTTTT
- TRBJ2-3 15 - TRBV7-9 CASSLDGGDADTQYF TGTGCCAGCAGCTTAGATGGGGGCGACGCAGATACGCAGTATTTT
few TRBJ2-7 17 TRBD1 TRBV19 CASKETGGSRSSYEQYF TGTGCCAGTAAGGAGACAGGGGGCAGTCGGTCCTCCTACGAGCAGTACTTC
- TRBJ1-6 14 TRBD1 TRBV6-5 CASRSGQGRSPLHF TGTGCCAGCAGGTCGGGACAGGGACGTTCACCCCTCCACTTT
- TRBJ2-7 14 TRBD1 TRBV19 CASSTGDRPYEQYF TGTGCCAGTAGTACCGGGGACAGACCCTACGAGCAGTACTTC
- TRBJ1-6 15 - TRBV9 CASSVQSSYNSPLHF TGTGCCAGCAGCGTTCAGAGCTCCTATAATTCACCCCTCCACTTT
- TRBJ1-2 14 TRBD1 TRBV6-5 CASSYQQGVEGYTF TGTGCCAGCAGTTACCAACAGGGGGTAGAAGGCTACACCTTC
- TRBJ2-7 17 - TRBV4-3 CASRIRLLGTPLSEQYF TGCGCCAGCAGGATTCGGCTTCTTGGGACCCCACTCTCCGAGCAGTACTTC
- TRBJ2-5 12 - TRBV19 CASRRNQETQYF TGTGCCAGTCGGAGAAACCAAGAGACCCAGTACTTC
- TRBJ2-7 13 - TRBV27 CASSLLASYEQYF TGTGCCAGCAGTTTGCTAGCCTCCTACGAGCAGTACTTC
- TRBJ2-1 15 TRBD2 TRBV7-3 CASSLSGGEYNEQFF TGTGCCAGCAGCTTAAGCGGGGGGGAGTACAATGAGCAGTTCTTC
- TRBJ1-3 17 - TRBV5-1 CASSLEAGPSSGNTIYF TGCGCCAGCAGCTTGGAAGCTGGACCTAGCTCTGGAAACACCATATATTTT
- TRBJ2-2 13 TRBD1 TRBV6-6 CASSQGVTGELFF TGTGCCAGCAGTCAGGGGGTCACCGGGGAGCTGTTTTTT
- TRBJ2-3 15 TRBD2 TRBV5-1 CASSLAAGGVDTQYF TGCGCCAGCAGCTTGGCAGCGGGGGGCGTAGATACGCAGTATTTT
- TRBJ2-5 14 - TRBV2 CASSEWRSGGTQYF TGTGCCAGCAGTGAATGGAGAAGCGGTGGGACCCAGTACTTC
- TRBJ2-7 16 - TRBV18 CASSPQALGASYEQYF TGTGCCAGCTCACCACAGGCCCTGGGAGCCTCCTACGAGCAGTACTTC
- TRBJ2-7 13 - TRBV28 CASMRQATYEQYF TGTGCCAGCATGCGGCAGGCTACCTACGAGCAGTACTTC
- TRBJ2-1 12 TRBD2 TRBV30 CAWREGRNEQFF TGTGCCTGGCGGGAGGGCCGGAATGAGCAGTTCTTC
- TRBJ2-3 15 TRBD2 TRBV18 CASSRLAGTTDTQYF TGTGCCAGCTCGCGACTAGCGGGGACAACAGATACGCAGTATTTT
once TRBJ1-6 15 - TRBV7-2 CASSLDKRANSPLHF TGTGCCAGCAGCTTAGATAAGAGGGCTAATTCACCCCTCCACTTT
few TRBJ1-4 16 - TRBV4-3 CASSQERQEPNEKLFF TGCGCCAGCAGCCAAGAACGTCAGGAACCAAATGAAAAACTGTTTTTT
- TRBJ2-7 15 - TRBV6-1 CASSGRQTTAYEQYF TGTGCCAGCAGTGGCAGACAGACCACCGCCTACGAGCAGTACTTC
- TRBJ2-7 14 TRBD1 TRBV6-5 CASSYRLTGNEQYF TGTGCCAGCAGTTACCGCCTGACAGGGAACGAGCAGTACTTC
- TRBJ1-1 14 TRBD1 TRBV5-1 CASSLLGQGTEAFF TGCGCCAGCAGCTTGCTCGGACAGGGGACTGAAGCTTTCTTT
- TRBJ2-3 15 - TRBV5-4 CASRDQRGSTDTQYF TGTGCCAGCAGGGACCAGAGAGGGAGCACAGATACGCAGTATTTT
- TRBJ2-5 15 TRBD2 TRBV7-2 CASSLGVAGGQTQYF TGTGCCAGCAGCTTAGGGGTAGCGGGGGGGCAGACCCAGTACTTC
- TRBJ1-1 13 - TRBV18 CASSPLPDGEAFF TGTGCCAGCTCACCACTCCCGGACGGTGAAGCTTTCTTT
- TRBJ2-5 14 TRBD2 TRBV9 CASSVDGGTETQYF TGTGCCAGCAGCGTAGACGGGGGGACAGAGACCCAGTACTTC
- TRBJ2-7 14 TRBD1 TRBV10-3 CAISGRGPSYEQYF TGTGCCATCAGTGGCAGGGGGCCCTCCTACGAGCAGTACTTC
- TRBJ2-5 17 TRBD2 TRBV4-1 CASSQDRGGELGETQYF TGCGCCAGCAGCCAAGATCGGGGAGGGGAGTTGGGAGAGACCCAGTACTTC
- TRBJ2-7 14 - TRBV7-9 CASSDRGAFDEQYF TGTGCCAGCAGCGATCGGGGGGCGTTTGACGAGCAGTACTTC
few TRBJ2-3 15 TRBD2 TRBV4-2 CASSPLSGSADTQYF TGTGCCAGCAGCCCACTTAGCGGGAGTGCAGATACGCAGTATTTT
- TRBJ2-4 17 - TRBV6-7 CASSWGWGAEAKNIQYF TGTGCCAGCAGTTGGGGTTGGGGGGCAGAGGCCAAAAACATTCAGTACTTC
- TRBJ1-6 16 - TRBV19 CASSSPRTDNNSPLHF TGTGCCAGTAGTAGCCCGCGGACGGATAATAATTCACCCCTCCACTTT
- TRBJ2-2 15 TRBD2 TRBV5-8 CASSLRLAGGKELFF TGTGCCAGCAGCCTCCGACTAGCGGGAGGGAAGGAGCTGTTTTTT
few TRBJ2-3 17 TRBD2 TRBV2 CASSDPRTSGSTDTQYF TGTGCCAGCAGTGACCCCAGGACTAGCGGGAGTACAGATACGCAGTATTTT
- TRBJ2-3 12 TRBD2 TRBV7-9 CASSLEAGGTYF TGTGCCAGCAGCTTAGAAGCGGGGGGAACGTATTTT
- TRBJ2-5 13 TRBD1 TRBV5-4 CASSPTGGETQYF TGTGCCAGCAGCCCTACAGGGGGAGAGACCCAGTACTTC
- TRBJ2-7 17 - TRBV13 CASSEGISAGRSYEQYF TGTGCCAGCAGCGAAGGTATTTCGGCGGGACGCTCCTACGAGCAGTACTTC
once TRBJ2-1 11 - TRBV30 CAWRPKGEQFF TGTGCCTGGAGGCCCAAAGGGGAGCAGTTCTTC
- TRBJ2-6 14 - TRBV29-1 CSARGDSGANVLTF TGCAGCGCCCGAGGAGACTCTGGGGCCAACGTCCTGACTTTC
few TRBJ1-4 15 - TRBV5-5 CASSLNDATNEKLFF TGTGCCAGCAGCTTGAACGATGCAACTAATGAAAAACTGTTTTTT
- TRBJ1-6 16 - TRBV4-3 CASSNSVPGALSPLHF TGCGCCAGCAGCAATTCGGTCCCGGGGGCCCTATCACCCCTCCACTTT
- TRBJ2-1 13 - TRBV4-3 CASSRGSYNEQFF TGCGCCAGCAGCCGGGGCTCCTACAATGAGCAGTTCTTC
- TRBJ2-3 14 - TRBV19 CASSPPPPGDTQYF TGTGCCAGTAGTCCTCCCCCACCAGGAGATACGCAGTATTTT
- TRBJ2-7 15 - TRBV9 CASSVAWRADYEQYF TGTGCCAGCAGCGTAGCTTGGCGGGCGGACTACGAGCAGTACTTC
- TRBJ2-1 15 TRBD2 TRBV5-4 CASSLPAGDYNEQFF TGTGCCAGCAGCTTGCCCGCGGGAGACTACAATGAGCAGTTCTTC
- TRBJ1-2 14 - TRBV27 CASRPGREGGGYTF TGTGCCAGCAGACCGGGCAGGGAAGGAGGTGGCTACACCTTC
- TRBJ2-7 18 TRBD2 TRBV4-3 CASSQDATSGGFPYEQYF TGCGCCAGCAGCCAGGATGCTACTAGCGGGGGGTTTCCCTACGAGCAGTACTTC
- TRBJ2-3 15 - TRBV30 CAWSVLAASTDTQYF TGTGCCTGGAGTGTATTAGCGGCTAGCACAGATACGCAGTATTTT
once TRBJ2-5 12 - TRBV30 CAWEPPQETQYF TGTGCCTGGGAACCGCCCCAAGAGACCCAGTACTTC
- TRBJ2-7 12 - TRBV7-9 CACSVRTYEQYF TGTGCCTGCAGCGTACGGACCTACGAGCAGTACTTC